Listed here are 21 T cell receptor beta chains from one sample, sequenced in a study of naive and memory T cell subsets. Both TRBC1 and TRBC2 were covered by a beta constant-region primer of two equimolar oligonucleotides. Ligated cDNA was amplified by four rounds of PCR with nested alpha and beta constant-region primers and SP2. TCRdb recomputed calls from the UMI-ligation and nested PCR reads with MiXCR, one row per CDR3 protein. The repertoire holds 95,000 to 150,000 distinct CDR3 sequences, with just over 35% as singletons. The sample consisted of central memory CD4+ T cells from blood. The source is a human donor in good health.

This clonotype was seen a single time. The chain recombines TRBV28 with TRBJ1-4; no reliable D call. This CDR3 region has 11 residues. Germline assignment: CDR1 MDHEN and CDR2 SYDVKM. V lost 8 bases, J lost 7 bases, and 8 bases lay in between. The CDR3 region is CASDSGEKLFF. The CDR3 DNA is TGTGCCAGCGATTCGGGTGAAAAACTGTTTTTT.

This rearrangement joins TRBV27 to TRBJ2-3; D is possibly TRBD2 (5 bases). The CDR3 extends over 18 amino acids. Germline CDR1 is MNHEY and CDR2 is SMNVEV (reference sequence). Trimming stripped 3 bases from V and 0 bases from J, with 19 bases between. CDR3 amino acids: CASSFRTYGGSSTDTQYF. The CDR3 nucleotides read TGTGCCAGCAGTTTTAGGACGTACGGAGGATCTAGCACAGATACGCAGTATTTT.

The rearrangement joins TRBV5-1 to TRBJ2-7; D possibly corresponds to TRBD1 (6 bases). The germline gives CDR1 SGHRS, CDR2 YFSETQ. CDR3 length equals 15 residues. Trimming pared 4 bases from V and 1 base from J, leaving 15 bases between. CDR3 region: CASSDGLTGSYEQYF. The DNA for the CDR3 is TGCGCCAGCAGCGATGGGTTAACAGGGTCCTACGAGCAGTACTTC.

The chain combines TRBV9 with TRBJ2-4; TRBD1 matches 10 bases. The germline V gene encodes CDR1 SGDLS and CDR2 YYNGEE. The CDR3 totals 13 residues. Trimming took 4 bases from V and 8 from J; bases not matched to a gene: 3. The CDR3 is CASSPGTGDIQYF. Here the CDR3 DNA reads TGTGCCAGCAGCCCGGGGACAGGGGACATTCAGTACTTC.

J is TRBJ1-2 and V is TRBV20-1; D is ambiguous. The CDR3 length is 15 residues. The germline V gene has CDR1 DFQATT and CDR2 SNEGSKA (reference sequence). V shed 1 base and J shed 4 bases, with 16 bases lying between them. The CDR3 is CSARGRGRTIYGYTF. For the CDR3, the DNA is TGCAGTGCTAGAGGGCGTGGCAGAACAATCTATGGCTACACCTTC.

The chain joins TRBV28 to TRBJ2-2; D is unclear. In germline, CDR1 is MDHEN, CDR2 SYDVKM. CDR3 size: 14 residues. V was shortened by 1 base and J by 6 bases, with 9 bases between the two germline ends. The CDR3 loop reads CASSLFRAPGELFF. CDR3 DNA sequence: TGTGCCAGCAGTTTATTCAGAGCGCCCGGGGAGCTGTTTTTT.

This clonotype has more than one count but fewer than ten. J is TRBJ1-5 and V is TRBV28; tentatively, D is TRBD1 (6 bases). CDR3 length: 16 amino acids. Germline loops: CDR1 MDHEN, CDR2 SYDVKM. Deletions cut 3 bases from V and 7 bases from J, with 19 bases between. CDR3 in amino acids: CASSFPPRGGGQPQHF. The DNA for the CDR3 is TGTGCCAGCAGTTTCCCGCCTCGGGGCGGGGGCCAGCCCCAGCATTTT.

In this sample, this clonotype turned up a few times. The junction departs from the called germline gene at one end, perhaps through a read error. J is TRBJ2-1 and V is TRBV28; D may be TRBD2 (5 bases). Germline values: CDR1 MDHEN, CDR2 SYDVKM. The CDR3 is 13 residues long. The CDR3 sequence is CASSLDLSHSPGF. The CDR3 nucleotides are TGTGCCAGCAGTTTAGATCTGTCACACTCTCCGGGGTTC. The variable domain in full, with the rest retrieved from reference TRBV28 and TRBJ2-1, is DVKVTQSSRYLVKRTGEKVFLECVQDMDHENMFWYRQDPGLGLRLIYFSYDVKMKEKGDIPEGYSVSREKKERFSLILESASTNQTSMYLCASSLDLSHSPGFGPGTRLTVL.

As regards this clonotype: One end of the junction does not line up with germline, which may come from a read error. The chain links TRBV7-2 to TRBJ2-7; the match to TRBD1 covers 12 bases. The CDR3 is 15 residues long. Germline V gene data show CDR1 as SGHTA and CDR2 as FQGNSA. CDR3 nucleotides: TGTGCCAGCAGCTCCACCGGGACAGGGGGCACCCCCGTTCGTTTC. As protein: CASSSTGTGGTPVRF.

This clonotype was detected a few times. This sequence joins TRBV29-1 and TRBJ2-7; 9 nucleotides align to TRBD2. This CDR3 is built from 15 residues. V was clipped by 3 bases and J by 4 bases; unmatched bases: 10. CDR1 SQVTM and CDR2 ANQGSEA come from the germline V gene. The CDR3 DNA is TGCAGCGTTGATCGGGTAGCGGGAGTAACGTACGAGCAGTACTTC. It yields the protein CSVDRVAGVTYEQYF.

The chain recombines TRBV7-6 with TRBJ2-7; tentative D call: TRBD1 (6 bases). CDR3 length: 14 residues. V dropped 5 bases and J dropped 1 base, with 12 bases sitting between them. The V gene's germline CDR1 is SGHVS and CDR2 FNYEAQ. The CDR3 here is CASSRTDASYEQYF. The CDR3 nucleotides read TGTGCCAGCAGCAGGACAGACGCGTCCTACGAGCAGTACTTC.

This clonotype was recorded a few times. The chain is built from TRBV9 and TRBJ1-1; D is ambiguous. The CDR3 runs to 14 residues. With 2 bases removed from V and 0 bases from J, the gap between germline ends came to 8 bases. The germline V gene encodes CDR1 SGDLS and CDR2 YYNGEE. Here the CDR3 reads CASSVLHLNTEAFF. CDR3 coding DNA: TGTGCCAGCAGCGTGCTACACTTGAACACTGAAGCTTTCTTT.

The chain joins TRBV4-3 to TRBJ2-3; 12 nucleotides align to TRBD1. The CDR3 consists of 16 residues. Germline lookup yields CDR1 LGHNA and CDR2 YSLEER. The V and J ends lost 4 bases and 4 bases, in that order; junction bases with no gene match: 6. The CDR3: CASSLGQGASADTQYF. In DNA, the CDR3 is TGCGCCAGCAGCCTGGGACAGGGGGCGTCCGCAGATACGCAGTATTTT.

The chain has TRBV2 and TRBJ2-3, with D maybe TRBD2 (6 bases). The V end was cut by 0 bases, the J end by 9 bases, with 19 bases between. The CDR3 length is 16 residues. CDR1 is SNHLY, CDR2 FYNNEI, per germline. The CDR3 reads CASSEAWNIRGLTQYF. In nucleotides, the CDR3 is TGTGCCAGCAGTGAAGCTTGGAATATCCGGGGGTTAACGCAGTATTTT.

The CDR3 spells CASTSGQGEGAEAFF. CDR3 DNA: TGTGCCAGCACCTCCGGACAGGGTGAGGGGGCTGAAGCTTTCTTT. This sequence joins TRBV7-2 and TRBJ1-1; 8 bases agree with TRBD1. Germline trimming cut 7 bases from V and 6 bases from J; bases unmatched to any gene: 13. This CDR3 spans 15 amino acids. In germline, CDR1 is SGHTA, CDR2 FQGNSA.

The sample holds a few counts of this clonotype. J is TRBJ2-1 and V is TRBV7-9, with D tentatively TRBD2 (7 bases). V gave up 4 bases and J gave up 0 bases, with 13 bases separating them. Germline CDR1 SEHNR, CDR2 FQNEAQ (reference sequence). The CDR3 sequence is 16 residues long. The CDR3 here is CASSSRGASSYNEQFF. As DNA, the CDR3 is TGTGCCAGCAGCTCCCGGGGGGCAAGCTCCTACAATGAGCAGTTCTTC.

This clonotype was detected only once. The CDR3 DNA reads TGTGCCAGCAGCCCAGCCCTAGATGACCATGGCTACACCTTC. Protein sequence: CASSPALDDHGYTF. The chain couples TRBV7-2 to TRBJ1-2; D not resolved. CDR1 SGHTA and CDR2 FQGNSA come from the germline V gene. V lost 5 bases, J lost 6 bases, and 16 bases lay in between. CDR3 length: 14 residues.

The CDR3: CSARAGQGFSYEQYF. The CDR3 bases are TGCAGTGCTAGAGCCGGACAGGGTTTCTCCTACGAGCAGTACTTC. The rearrangement uses TRBV20-1 and TRBJ2-7; 8 positions match TRBD1. CDR3 length equals 15 residues. The germline V gene has CDR1 DFQATT and CDR2 SNEGSKA (reference sequence). The V segment lost 1 base and the J segment 0 bases; nucleotides outside the gene matches: 5.

This clonotype turned up a few times. The chain carries TRBV6-6 and TRBJ2-5, with 10 bases aligning to TRBD2. Germline V gene data show CDR1 as MNHNY and CDR2 as SVGAGI (reference sequence). The CDR3 has 16 amino acids. Trimming removed 0 bases from V and 5 bases from J; junction bases left unmatched: 6. CDR3 in amino acids: CASSYSGSSGSETQYF. The CDR3 nucleotides are TGTGCCAGCAGTTACTCGGGGTCTAGCGGGAGTGAGACCCAGTACTTC.

This clonotype was counted at least ten times. Here the CDR3 DNA reads TGTGCCAGCAGCCAATTTACAGGGCCAGATACGCAGTATTTT. This codes for CASSQFTGPDTQYF. This sequence joins TRBV3-1 and TRBJ2-3; TRBD1 is a possible D gene (6 bases). Germline CDR1 reads LGHDT; CDR2 reads YNNKEL (reference sequence). V was shortened by 2 bases and J by 4 bases, with 10 bases between the two germline ends. The CDR3 has 14 residues.

This clonotype is medium-sized by share. V is TRBV7-2 and J is TRBJ2-1, with 9 positions matching TRBD2. Unmatched junction bases numbered 6, after V lost 5 bases and J lost 4 bases. This CDR3 is 15 amino acids long. Per germline, CDR1 SGHTA and CDR2 FQGNSA. The chain's CDR3 is CASSTWTSEYNEQFF. In DNA form, the CDR3 reads TGTGCCAGCAGCACCTGGACTAGCGAGTACAATGAGCAGTTCTTC.